This T cell receptor (beta chain) is from a study of T cells in women clearing cervical HPV infection. The CDR3 has 16 amino acids. The germline V gene encodes CDR1 MNHNS and CDR2 SASEGT. With respect to this clone: The missing CDR3 end, 3 residues past where the read stops, is filled in from the germline J gene.

The assay was immunoSEQ multiplex PCR, and TCRdb's table has in-frame clones only and misses some. The sample holds 40,000 or so clones. The V call is TRBV6-1, the J call TRBJ2-4; 11 bases are a match to TRBD1. The source is a woman between 18 and 70 years old with a cervical HPV16 infection that either progressed to CIN3+ or cleared (not recorded which). The specimen was blood buffy coat. The CDR3 region is CASSGDRTGGAYGQYF. The DNA read from the CDR3 is TGTGCCAGCAGTGGAGACCGGACAGGGGGCGCCTATGGT.